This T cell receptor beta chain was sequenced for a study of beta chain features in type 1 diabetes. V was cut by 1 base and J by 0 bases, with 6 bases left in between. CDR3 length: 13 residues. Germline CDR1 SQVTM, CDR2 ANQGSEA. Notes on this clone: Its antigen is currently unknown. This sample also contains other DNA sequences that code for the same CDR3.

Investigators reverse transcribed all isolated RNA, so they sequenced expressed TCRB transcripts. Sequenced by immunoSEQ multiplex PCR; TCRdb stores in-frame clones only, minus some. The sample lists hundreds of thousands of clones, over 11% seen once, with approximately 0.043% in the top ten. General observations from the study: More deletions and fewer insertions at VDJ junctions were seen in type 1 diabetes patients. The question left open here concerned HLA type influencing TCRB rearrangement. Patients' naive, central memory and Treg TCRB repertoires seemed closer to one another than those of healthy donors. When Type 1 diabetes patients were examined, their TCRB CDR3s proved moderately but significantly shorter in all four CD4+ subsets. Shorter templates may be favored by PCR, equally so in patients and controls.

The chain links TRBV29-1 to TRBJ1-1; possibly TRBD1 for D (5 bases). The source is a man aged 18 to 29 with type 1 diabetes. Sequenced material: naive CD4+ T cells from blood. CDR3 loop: CSVEGTLNTEAFF. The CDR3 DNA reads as TGCAGCGTTGAAGGGACACTGAACACTGAAGCTTTCTTT. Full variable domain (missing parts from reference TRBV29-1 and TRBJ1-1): SAVISQKPSRDICQRGTSLTIQCQVDSQVTMMFWYRQQPGQSLTLIATANQGSEATYESGFVIDKFPISRPNLTFSTLTVSNMSPEDSSIYLCSVEGTLNTEAFFGQGTRLTVV.